These T cell receptor beta chains were read from a single sample in a study of regulatory T cells in long-lasting Graves disease. TCRdb re-derived calls from the multiplex PCR reads in MiXCR, one entry per CDR3 protein. The sample lists roughly 350,000 distinct CDR3 sequences; approximately 16% were seen once. These records were also assigned to another study, of T cells in Graves' hyperthyroidism and ophthalmopathy.

The material sequenced was peripheral blood mononuclear cells (PBMCs), taken at new diagnosis, from a patient treated with antithyroid drugs. The receptor set was obtained from a middle-aged man with Graves disease. Each CDR3 is given with its conserved first and last residue. D genes are given only for firm matches. A clone size is listed for some rows: how often the clone was seen (once, few, many), or a class if it is expanded.

D: .; size: many; V: TRBV6-1; J: TRBJ2-7; CDR3: CANSVDKSSYEQYF; DNA: TGTGCCAACAGCGTTGACAAGAGCTCCTACGAGCAGTACTTC
D: TRBD1; size: .; V: TRBV12-3/TRBV12-4; J: TRBJ2-1; CDR3: CASSLGGNRGYNEQFF; DNA: TGTGCCAGCAGTTTAGGGGGGAACAGGGGGTACAATGAGCAGTTCTTC
D: TRBD1; size: many; V: TRBV29-1; J: TRBJ2-1; CDR3: CSVAAVRGQGTYNEQFF; DNA: TGCAGCGTTGCGGCGGTTAGGGGACAGGGTACCTACAATGAGCAGTTCTTC
D: .; size: many; V: TRBV2; J: TRBJ1-5; CDR3: CASSEYQGGNQPQHF; DNA: TGTGCCAGCAGTGAATATCAGGGTGGCAATCAGCCCCAGCATTTT
D: .; size: few; V: TRBV10-3; J: TRBJ2-3; CDR3: CAISETSGLGTSTDTQYF; DNA: TGTGCCATCAGTGAGACTTCAGGGTTGGGCACTAGCACAGATACGCAGTATTTT
D: TRBD1; size: many; V: TRBV12-3/TRBV12-4; J: TRBJ1-2; CDR3: CASSQRGTGGNGYTF; DNA: TGTGCCAGCAGTCAAAGGGGGACAGGAGGCAATGGCTACACCTTC
D: .; size: .; V: TRBV18; J: TRBJ2-5; CDR3: CASSPQSGGRETQYF; DNA: TGTGCCAGCTCACCGCAGTCCGGGGGACGGGAGACCCAGTACTTC
D: .; size: few; V: TRBV15; J: TRBJ1-6; CDR3: CATSFWRAAGSPLHF; DNA: TGTGCCACCAGCTTTTGGAGGGCTGCGGGATCACCCCTCCACTTT
D: TRBD1; size: .; V: TRBV3-1; J: TRBJ1-1; CDR3: CASSQATGTNTEAFF; DNA: TGTGCCAGCAGCCAAGCGACAGGGACGAACACTGAAGCTTTCTTC
D: TRBD2; size: .; V: TRBV13; J: TRBJ2-5; CDR3: CASSLGGGSQETQYF; DNA: TGTGCCAGCAGCTTAGGGGGCGGGAGCCAAGAGACCCAGTACTTC
D: .; size: many; V: TRBV5-1; J: TRBJ2-5; CDR3: CASSLGGRGDQETQYF; DNA: TGCGCCAGCAGCTTGGGGGGCAGGGGCGATCAAGAGACCCAGTACTTC
D: TRBD1; size: few; V: TRBV7-9; J: TRBJ1-2; CDR3: CASSPRQGTDGYTF; DNA: TGTGCCAGCAGCCCACGACAGGGTACTGATGGCTACACCTTC
D: TRBD1; size: many; V: TRBV18; J: TRBJ1-1; CDR3: CASRKAGGASWAEAFF; DNA: TGTGCCAGCCGGAAAGCAGGGGGCGCGTCCTGGGCTGAAGCTTTCTTT
D: .; size: many; V: TRBV20-1; J: TRBJ1-1; CDR3: CSARVRGLRGTEAFF; DNA: TGCAGTGCTAGGGTCAGGGGATTGCGGGGCACTGAAGCTTTCTTT
D: .; size: few; V: TRBV7-9; J: TRBJ2-1; CDR3: CASSSYGSSYNEQFF; DNA: TGTGCCAGCAGCTCGTATGGTAGCTCCTACAATGAGCAGTTCTTC
D: .; size: few; V: TRBV4-2; J: TRBJ1-1; CDR3: CASSKGGDLLRMNTEAFF; DNA: TGTGCCAGCAGCAAAGGAGGGGATTTATTGAGAATGAACACTGAAGCTTTCTTT
D: .; size: many; V: TRBV28; J: TRBJ2-2; CDR3: CASQRVISGELFF; DNA: TGTGCCAGCCAACGGGTTATATCCGGGGAGCTGTTTTTT
D: .; size: .; V: TRBV10-2; J: TRBJ1-6; CDR3: CASSESEGPPLHF; DNA: TGCGCCAGCAGTGAGTCGGAAGGGCCACCCCTCCACTTT
D: TRBD1; size: .; V: TRBV4-3; J: TRBJ2-3; CDR3: CASSQGQGDTQYF; DNA: TGCGCCAGCAGCCAAGGACAGGGGGATACGCAGTATTTT
D: TRBD2; size: .; V: TRBV5-1; J: TRBJ2-1; CDR3: CASSPSGNYNEQFF; DNA: TGCGCCAGCAGCCCTAGCGGGAACTACAATGAGCAGTTCTTC
D: .; size: many; V: TRBV7-3; J: TRBJ2-3; CDR3: CASSSFGMSTDTQYF; DNA: TGTGCCAGCAGCTCGTTCGGGATGAGCACAGATACGCAGTATTTT
D: .; size: .; V: TRBV18; J: TRBJ1-4; CDR3: CASSPDRYEKLFF; DNA: TGTGCCAGCTCACCGGATAGATATGAAAAACTGTTTTTT
D: TRBD1; size: few; V: TRBV10-3; J: TRBJ1-5; CDR3: CAISERGQDNQPQHF; DNA: TGTGCCATCAGTGAAAGGGGGCAGGACAATCAGCCCCAGCATTTT
D: TRBD2; size: many; V: TRBV7-8; J: TRBJ2-3; CDR3: CASSPALWRPGLAGGTDTQYF; DNA: TGTGCCAGCAGCCCAGCTCTCTGGCGCCCAGGACTAGCGGGGGGCACAGATACGCAGTATTTT
D: TRBD2; size: .; V: TRBV11-2; J: TRBJ2-2; CDR3: CASSLGAGGLSGELFF; DNA: TGTGCCAGCAGCTTAGGAGCGGGGGGCCTATCCGGGGAGCTGTTTTTT
D: .; size: many; V: TRBV5-1; J: TRBJ1-2; CDR3: CASSFTTANYGYTF; DNA: TGCGCCAGCAGCTTTACGACAGCAAACTATGGCTACACCTTC
D: TRBD2; size: many; V: TRBV11-2; J: TRBJ2-3; CDR3: CASSWGFSGGTDTQYF; DNA: TGTGCCAGCAGCTGGGGGTTTAGCGGGGGCACAGATACGCAGTATTTT
D: .; size: many; V: TRBV6-5; J: TRBJ1-1; CDR3: CASSYSSGATEAFF; DNA: TGTGCCAGCAGTTACTCGTCGGGGGCCACTGAAGCTTTCTTT
D: .; size: .; V: TRBV27; J: TRBJ2-3; CDR3: CASSLGPASTDTQYF; DNA: TGTGCCAGCAGTCTGGGACCCGCTAGCACAGATACGCAGTATTTT